These 28 T cell receptor beta chains came from one sample sequenced in a study of neoadjuvant nivolumab and ipilimumab in lung cancer. Sequenced by immunoSEQ multiplex PCR; TCRdb stores in-frame clones only, minus some. The sample contains more than 15,000 clones, around 79% of which appear only once. The source material was tumor tissue, sampled after neoadjuvant nivolumab, alone or with ipilimumab, at or shortly before surgery. These receptors came from an adult with non-small cell lung cancer.

This clone was picked up a small number of times. The chain joins TRBV7-9 to TRBJ2-3; TRBD1 might be the D (6 bases). The CDR3 length is 16 residues. V lost 5 bases and J 0 bases, leaving 15 bases between the germline ends. The germline CDR1 and CDR2 sequences are SEHNR and FQNEAQ (reference sequence). CDR3 sequence reads: CASSDRQALSTDTQYF. The CDR3 bases are TGTGCCAGCAGCGACAGACAGGCCCTTAGCACAGATACGCAGTATTTT. Together with reference TRBV7-9 and TRBJ2-3, the CDR3 gives the full variable domain: DTGVSQNPRHKITKRGQNVTFRCDPISEHNRLYWYRQTLGQGPEFLTYFQNEAQLEKSRLLSDRFSAERPKGSFSTLEIQRTEQGDSAMYLCASSDRQALSTDTQYFGPGTRLTVL.

The chain combines TRBV30 with TRBJ1-4; 7 bases map to TRBD1. This CDR3 contains 13 residues. J gave up 7 bases and V 5 bases, and 7 bases lay outside the gene matches. Germline CDR1 reads GTSNPN; CDR2 reads SVGIG (reference sequence). CDR3 protein: CAWEQGRSEKLFF. The CDR3 DNA reads TGTGCCTGGGAACAGGGGCGGAGTGAAAAACTGTTTTTT.

The rearrangement uses TRBV27 and TRBJ2-1; TRBD1 matches 10 bases. The germline V gene encodes CDR1 MNHEY and CDR2 SMNVEV (reference sequence). This CDR3 region has 15 residues. V was clipped by 5 bases and J by 8 bases; unmatched bases: 9. The CDR3 DNA reads TGTGCCAGCAGTCGTCGGGACAGGGGATCGTATGAGCAGTTCTTC. The encoded protein is CASSRRDRGSYEQFF.

This clone came up a few times. This chain links TRBV28 with TRBJ1-6; 8 bases agree with TRBD1. V gave up 6 bases and J gave up 8 bases; unmatched junction bases: 9. This CDR3 is built from 15 residues. CDR1 MDHEN and CDR2 SYDVKM come from the germline V gene. The CDR3 spells CASSQPTGVHSPLHF. CDR3 bases: TGTGCCAGCAGCCAACCGACAGGGGTTCATTCACCCCTCCACTTT.

V gene TRBV7-2 combines with J gene TRBJ1-5, with unresolved D. Trimming took off 2 bases at V and 4 bases at J, with 12 bases between the two ends. CDR3 length: 15 residues. From germline, CDR1 is SGHTA and CDR2 FQGNSA. CDR3 protein: CASSLSGVPNQPQHF. The CDR3 DNA sequence: TGTGCCAGCAGCTTATCTGGGGTGCCTAATCAGCCCCAGCATTTT.

The genes are TRBV5-4 and TRBJ2-5; tentatively, D is TRBD1 or TRBD2 (6 bases each). CDR3 length: 15 amino acids. V lost 1 base and J lost 1, with 11 bases in between. From germline, CDR1 is SGHNT and CDR2 YYREEE (reference sequence). The CDR3 is CASSLWGAAQETQYF. The CDR3 nucleotides are TGTGCCAGCAGCTTGTGGGGGGCAGCCCAAGAGACCCAGTACTTC.

With regard to this clone: One end of the junction varies from germline; a read error may be responsible. The V gene is TRBV7-7, the J gene TRBJ2-2; D remains ambiguous. The CDR3 length is 13 residues. Per the germline V gene, CDR1 is SSHAT and CDR2 is FNYEAQ (reference sequence). Here the CDR3 DNA reads TGTGCTAGCAGCTTAGCCGGTACCGGGGAGCTGTTTTTT. Protein: CASSLAGTGELFF. Full variable domain (rest looked up from reference TRBV7-7 and TRBJ2-2): GAGVSQSPRYKVTKRGQDVTLRCDPISSHATLYWYQQALGQGPEFLTYFNYEAQPDKSGLPSDRFSAERPEGSISTLTIQRTEQRDSAMYRCASSLAGTGELFFGEGSRLTVL.

This chain joins TRBV28 and TRBJ2-3; 11 nucleotides match TRBD2. Germline V gives CDR1 MDHEN, CDR2 SYDVKM. Trimming took 4 bases from V and 3 from J; bases not matched to a gene: 9. This CDR3 is built from 17 residues. In DNA, the CDR3 is TGTGCCAGCAGTTCGCCTACTAGCGGGGGTTCAACAGATACGCAGTATTTT. This translates into CASSSPTSGGSTDTQYF. The variable domain in full, with the rest retrieved from reference TRBV28 and TRBJ2-3, is DVKVTQSSRYLVKRTGEKVFLECVQDMDHENMFWYRQDPGLGLRLIYFSYDVKMKEKGDIPEGYSVSREKKERFSLILESASTNQTSMYLCASSSPTSGGSTDTQYFGPGTRLTVL.

The chain couples TRBV7-8 to TRBJ2-4, with 10 bases lining up with TRBD1. This CDR3 has 13 amino acids. The germline gives CDR1 SGHVS, CDR2 FQNEAQ. With V trimmed by 5 bases and J by 9 bases, 4 bases remained unmatched. CDR3 sequence: CASSAGQGVIQYF. For the CDR3, the DNA is TGTGCCAGCAGCGCCGGACAGGGGGTCATTCAGTACTTC. The full variable domain, its missing parts supplied by reference TRBV7-8 and TRBJ2-4, is GAGVSQSPRYKVAKRGQDVALRCDPISGHVSLFWYQQALGQGPEFLTYFQNEAQLDKSGLPSDRFFAERPEGSVSTLKIQRTQQEDSAVYLCASSAGQGVIQYFGAGTRLSVL.

The DNA for the CDR3 is TGTGCCAGCAGTCCGGTCAGCGGTGGATCACCCCTCCACTTT. Translation gives CASSPVSGGSPLHF. This chain uses TRBV7-2 with TRBJ1-6; D not resolved. Between the trimmed V and J ends, which lost 6 bases and 10 bases, there was a span of 16 bases. CDR3 length: 14 amino acids. Germline CDR1 and CDR2: SGHTA and FQGNSA. Full variable domain (remainder filled in from reference TRBV7-2 and TRBJ1-6): GAGVSQSPSNKVTEKGKDVELRCDPISGHTALYWYRQSLGQGLEFLIYFQGNSAPDKSGLPSDRFSAERTGGSVSTLTIQRTQQEDSAVYLCASSPVSGGSPLHFGNGTRLTVT.

This clone was found a few times. This sequence joins TRBV5-4 and TRBJ1-1; the D gene is possibly TRBD1 (5 bases). There are 16 residues in the CDR3. Germline CDR1 SGHNT, CDR2 YYREEE (reference sequence). V was cut by 0 bases and J by 0 bases, with 12 bases left in between. DNA for the CDR3: TGTGCCAGCAGCTTGGAGGCAGGGCCTCTGAACACTGAAGCTTTCTTT. It codes for CASSLEAGPLNTEAFF.

This clone was seen a few times. The chain employs TRBV5-4 and TRBJ2-7, with D hard to call. Germline assignment: CDR1 SGHNT and CDR2 YYREEE (reference sequence). CDR3 length equals 14 residues. V was pared by 4 bases and J by 0 bases, with 11 bases between. The DNA for the CDR3 is TGTGCCAGCAGCCCCGTCTCTATCTCCTACGAGCAGTACTTC. Translation gives CASSPVSISYEQYF.

The CDR3 nucleotides are TGTGCCTGGAGTATCGGATCCTATAGCAATCAGCCCCAGCATTTT. Amino acid sequence: CAWSIGSYSNQPQHF. The rearrangement links TRBV30 to TRBJ1-5; no clear D gene. CDR3 size: 15 residues. Germline assignment: CDR1 GTSNPN and CDR2 SVGIG (reference sequence). V lost 2 bases, J lost 0 bases, and 11 bases lay in between. The variable domain in full, completed from reference TRBV30 and TRBJ1-5, reads SQTIHQWPATLVQPVGSPLSLECTVEGTSNPNLYWYRQAAGRGLQLLFYSVGIGQISSEVPQNLSASRPQDRQFILSSKKLLLSDSGFYLCAWSIGSYSNQPQHFGDGTRLSIL.

The chain combines TRBV2 with TRBJ1-2, with 8 nucleotides matching TRBD1. The germline CDR1 and CDR2 sequences are SNHLY and FYNNEI. The CDR3 has 12 amino acids. The V segment lost 10 bases and the J segment 3 bases; nucleotides outside the gene matches: 4. In DNA form, the CDR3 reads TGTGCCACGACAGGGGATGACTATGGCTACACCTTC. Amino acid sequence: CATTGDDYGYTF.

V and J are TRBV4-3 and TRBJ2-3; a possible D gene is TRBD2 (6 bases). Germline V gene data show CDR1 as LGHNA and CDR2 as YSLEER. V lost 0 bases to trimming and J lost 2 bases, with 18 bases between them. This CDR3 has 18 residues. CDR3 in DNA: TGCGCCAGCAGCCAAGAGCCGGGGGTCTGGTCTGCCACAGATACGCAGTATTTT. Amino acid sequence: CASSQEPGVWSATDTQYF.

This chain joins TRBV18 and TRBJ2-7; D ambiguous. The CDR3 loop spans 14 amino acids. V lost 5 bases and J 2 bases, leaving 13 bases between the germline ends. Germline V lookup: CDR1 KGHSH, CDR2 LQKENI. The CDR3 DNA reads TGTGCCAGCTCAAAAGGACCGGCCGCCTACGAGCAGTACTTC. Encoded protein: CASSKGPAAYEQYF. The full variable domain, in which reference TRBV18 and TRBJ2-7 provide the parts outside the CDR3, is NAGVMQNPRHLVRRRGQEARLRCSPMKGHSHVYWYRQLPEEGLKFMVYLQKENIIDESGMPKERFSAEFPKEGPSILRIQQVVRGDSAAYFCASSKGPAAYEQYFGPGTRLTVT.

J is TRBJ2-2 and V is TRBV5-6; D perhaps matches TRBD1 (6 bases). The germline gives CDR1 SGHDT, CDR2 YYEEEE. CDR3 length: 12 residues. With 4 bases removed from V and 6 bases from J, the gap between germline ends came to 7 bases. The CDR3 nucleotides read TGTGCCAGCAGCCACAGGGCCGGGGAGCTGTTTTTT. Translating gives CASSHRAGELFF.

The chain links TRBV5-4 to TRBJ2-3; D uncertain. This CDR3 has 13 amino acids. V lost 0 bases and J lost 1, with 3 bases in between. In germline, CDR1 is SGHNT, CDR2 YYREEE (reference sequence). The CDR3 loop reads CASSLDRTDTQYF. The CDR3 nucleotides are TGTGCCAGCAGCTTGGACCGCACAGATACGCAGTATTTT.

The chain recombines TRBV5-4 with TRBJ1-1; D not certain. V dropped 2 bases and J dropped 4 bases, with 18 bases sitting between them. In germline, CDR1 is SGHNT, CDR2 YYREEE (reference sequence). The CDR3 loop spans 16 amino acids. CDR3 bases: TGTGCCAGCAGCTTTAAGGTGGGAGGGAGTCCCACTGAAGCTTTCTTT. This codes for CASSFKVGGSPTEAFF.

This chain uses TRBV7-2 with TRBJ2-3; D gene uncertain. Germline V gene sequence: CDR1 SGHTA, CDR2 FQGNSA. The CDR3 spans 13 residues. V lost 7 bases, J lost 6 bases, and 14 bases lay in between. The CDR3 DNA is TGTGCCAGCACCCCGACCATGCTGGATACGCAGTATTTT. This translates into CASTPTMLDTQYF.

The chain joins TRBV11-3 to TRBJ2-7; 10 bases are shared with TRBD1. CDR1 is SGHNT and CDR2 is YENEEA in the germline V gene. The CDR3 is 15 amino acids. V dropped 1 base and J dropped 1; count of bases not matched to a gene: 1. CDR3 sequence (DNA): TGTGCCAGCAGCTTAGGACAGGGGGCGTCCTACGAGCAGTACTTC. Translating gives CASSLGQGASYEQYF.

J is TRBJ2-1 and V is TRBV28, with D perhaps assigned TRBD1 or TRBD2 (5 bases each). Looked up from germline, CDR1 is MDHEN and CDR2 is SYDVKM. Deletions cut 6 bases from V and 9 bases from J, with 21 bases between. There are 15 residues in the CDR3. CDR3 sequence: CASSHKGLARGEQFF. The CDR3 DNA is TGTGCCAGCAGCCACAAAGGGCTAGCAAGGGGTGAGCAGTTCTTC.

The chain has TRBV5-4 and TRBJ1-5, with D maybe TRBD1 (5 bases). Trimming shortened V by 1 base and J by 7 bases, and 9 bases separated the two germline ends. The CDR3 has 13 amino acids. Germline V gives CDR1 SGHNT, CDR2 YYREEE (reference sequence). The CDR3 region is CASSLSGGQPQHF. CDR3 DNA: TGTGCCAGCAGCTTGTCCGGGGGACAGCCCCAGCATTTT.

The J gene is TRBJ2-7, the V gene TRBV5-4; 12 bases line up with TRBD2. The V and J ends lost 0 bases and 7 bases, in that order; junction bases with no gene match: 8. The CDR3 covers 16 residues. The V gene's germline CDR1 is SGHNT and CDR2 YYREEE (reference sequence). CDR3 nucleotide sequence: TGTGCCAGCAGCTTGGTACTAGCGGGGGGCTACGGGGAGCAGTACTTC. This translates into CASSLVLAGGYGEQYF.

V is TRBV7-2 and J is TRBJ1-4; D is unclear. Germline CDR1 reads SGHTA; CDR2 reads FQGNSA. The CDR3 totals 13 residues. V shed 4 bases and J shed 8 bases, with 11 bases lying between them. CDR3 region: CASSSRPSEKLFF. The CDR3 nucleotides read TGTGCCAGCAGCTCCAGGCCCTCGGAAAAACTGTTTTTT.

This chain connects TRBV7-2 to TRBJ2-5; D remains unclear. V lost 1 base to trimming and J lost 2 bases, with 11 bases between them. There are 15 residues in the CDR3. Looked up from germline, CDR1 is SGHTA and CDR2 is FQGNSA. The DNA of the CDR3 is TGTGCCAGCAGCTTAGTCCTGGCACGACAAGAGACCCAGTACTTC. Its protein is CASSLVLARQETQYF.

The CDR3 here is CASSPNSNEQFF. CDR3 DNA sequence: TGTGCCAGCTCACCCAACAGCAATGAGCAGTTCTTC. V and J are TRBV18 and TRBJ2-1; unclear D gene. Germline V gives CDR1 KGHSH, CDR2 LQKENI. The CDR3 length is 12 residues. V was cut by 3 bases and J by 6 bases, with 6 bases left in between.

The chain carries TRBV9 and TRBJ1-2, with a tentative D call TRBD1 (5 bases). Trimming took off 0 bases at V and 3 bases at J, with 9 bases between the two ends. This CDR3 comprises 14 residues. Germline V gene data show CDR1 as SGDLS and CDR2 as YYNGEE. The CDR3 bases are TGTGCCAGCAGCGTAGGGCAGGGAGACTATGGCTACACCTTC. This translates into CASSVGQGDYGYTF.